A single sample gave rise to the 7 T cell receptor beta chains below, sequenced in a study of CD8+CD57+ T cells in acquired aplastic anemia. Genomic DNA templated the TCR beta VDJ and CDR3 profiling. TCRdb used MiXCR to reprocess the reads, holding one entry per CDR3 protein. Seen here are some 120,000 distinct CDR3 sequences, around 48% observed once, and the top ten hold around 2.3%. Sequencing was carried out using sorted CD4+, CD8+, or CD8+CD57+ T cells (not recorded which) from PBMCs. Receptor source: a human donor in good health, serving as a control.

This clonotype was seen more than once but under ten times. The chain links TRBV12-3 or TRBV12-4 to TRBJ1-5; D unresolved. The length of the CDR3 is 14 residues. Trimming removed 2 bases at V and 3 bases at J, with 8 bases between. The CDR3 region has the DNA TGTGCCAGCAGTTTACGGCTGCTCAATCAGCCCCAGCATTTT. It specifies CASSLRLLNQPQHF.

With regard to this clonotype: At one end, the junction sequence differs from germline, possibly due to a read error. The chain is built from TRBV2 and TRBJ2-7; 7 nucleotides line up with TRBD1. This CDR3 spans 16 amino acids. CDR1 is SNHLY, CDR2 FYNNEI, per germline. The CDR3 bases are TGTGCCAGCAGTTCACCGAAGACAGGGCTCAAGTACGGGCAGTACTTC. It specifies CASSSPKTGLKYGQYF. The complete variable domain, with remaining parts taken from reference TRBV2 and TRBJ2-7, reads EPEVTQTPSHQVTQMGQEVILRCVPISNHLYFYWYRQILGQKVEFLVSFYNNEISEKSEIFDDQFSVERPDGSNFTLKIRSTKLEDSAMYFCASSSPKTGLKYGQYFGPGTRLTVT.

This CDR3 reads CASSLGRDMNTEAFF. CDR3 DNA sequence: TGTGCCAGTAGTTTGGGACGGGACATGAACACTGAAGCTTTCTTT. The chain combines TRBV19 with TRBJ1-1, with a weak D call TRBD1 (6 bases). Trimming stripped 5 bases from V and 0 bases from J, with 13 bases between. The CDR3 covers 15 residues. Germline CDR1 is LNHDA and CDR2 is SQIVND (reference sequence).

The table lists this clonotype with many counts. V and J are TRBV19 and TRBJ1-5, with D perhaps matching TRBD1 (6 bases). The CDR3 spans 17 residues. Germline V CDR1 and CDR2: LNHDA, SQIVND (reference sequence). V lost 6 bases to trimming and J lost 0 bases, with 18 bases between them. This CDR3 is CASRWDIARDSNQPQHF. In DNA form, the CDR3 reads TGTGCCAGTAGATGGGACATCGCCAGGGATAGCAATCAGCCCCAGCATTTT.

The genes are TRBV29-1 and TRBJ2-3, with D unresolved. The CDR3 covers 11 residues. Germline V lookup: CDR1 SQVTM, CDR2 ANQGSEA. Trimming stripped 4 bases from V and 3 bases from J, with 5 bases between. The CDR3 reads CSVVGTDTQYF. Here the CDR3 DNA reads TGCAGCGTTGTGGGAACAGATACGCAGTATTTT.

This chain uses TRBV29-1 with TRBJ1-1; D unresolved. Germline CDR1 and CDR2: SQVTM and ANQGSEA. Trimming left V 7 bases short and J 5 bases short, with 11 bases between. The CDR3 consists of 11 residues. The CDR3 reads CSARHGTEAFF. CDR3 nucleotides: TGCAGCGCCCGACACGGAACTGAAGCTTTCTTT.

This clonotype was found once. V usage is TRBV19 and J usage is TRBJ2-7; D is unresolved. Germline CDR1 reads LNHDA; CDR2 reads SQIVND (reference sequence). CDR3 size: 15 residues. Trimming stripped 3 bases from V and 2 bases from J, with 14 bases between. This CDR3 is CASSIGPTLTYEQYF. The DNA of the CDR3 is TGTGCCAGTAGTATCGGGCCCACACTCACCTACGAGCAGTACTTC.